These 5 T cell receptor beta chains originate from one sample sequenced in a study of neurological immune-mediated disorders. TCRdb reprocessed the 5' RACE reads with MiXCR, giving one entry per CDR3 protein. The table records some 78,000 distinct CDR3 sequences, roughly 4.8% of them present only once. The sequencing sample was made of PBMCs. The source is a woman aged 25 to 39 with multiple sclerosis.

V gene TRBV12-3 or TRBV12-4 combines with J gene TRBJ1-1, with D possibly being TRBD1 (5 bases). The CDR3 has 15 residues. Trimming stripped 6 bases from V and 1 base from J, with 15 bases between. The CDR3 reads CASRRDLLTNTEAFF. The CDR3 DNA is TGTGCCAGCAGACGGGACCTACTGACGAACACTGAAGCTTTCTTT.

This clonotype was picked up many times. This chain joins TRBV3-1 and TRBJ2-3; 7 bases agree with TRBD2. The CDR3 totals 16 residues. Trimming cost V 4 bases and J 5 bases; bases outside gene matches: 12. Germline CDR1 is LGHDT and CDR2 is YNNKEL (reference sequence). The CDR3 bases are TGTGCCAGCAGCCCAGCACGGACTAGAGGCCGAGATACGCAGTATTTT. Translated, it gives CASSPARTRGRDTQYF.

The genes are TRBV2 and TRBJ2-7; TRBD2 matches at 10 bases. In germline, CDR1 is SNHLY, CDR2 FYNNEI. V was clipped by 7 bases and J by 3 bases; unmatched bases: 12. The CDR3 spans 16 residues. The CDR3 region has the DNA TGTGCCAGCAAAGTTGGGGGAACTAGCGGGAACTACGAGCAGTACGTC. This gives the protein CASKVGGTSGNYEQYV.

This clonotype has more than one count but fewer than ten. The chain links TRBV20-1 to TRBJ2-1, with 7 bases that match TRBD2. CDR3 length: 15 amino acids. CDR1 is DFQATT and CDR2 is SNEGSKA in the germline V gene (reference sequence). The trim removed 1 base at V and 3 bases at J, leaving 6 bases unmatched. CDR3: CSARGYLAVYNEQFF. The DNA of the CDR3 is TGCAGTGCTAGAGGATATCTAGCGGTCTACAATGAGCAGTTCTTC.

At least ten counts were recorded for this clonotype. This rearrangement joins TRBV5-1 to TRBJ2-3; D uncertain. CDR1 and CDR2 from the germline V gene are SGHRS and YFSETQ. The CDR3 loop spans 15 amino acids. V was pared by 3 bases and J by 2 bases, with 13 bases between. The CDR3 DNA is TGCGCCAGCAGCTCCTCCCCGAGTTCCACAGATACGCAGTATTTT. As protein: CASSSSPSSTDTQYF. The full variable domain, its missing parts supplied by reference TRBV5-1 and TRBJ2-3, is KAGVTQTPRYLIKTRGQQVTLSCSPISGHRSVSWYQQTPGQGLQFLFEYFSETQRNKGNFPGRFSGRQFSNSRSEMNVSTLELGDSALYLCASSSSPSSTDTQYFGPGTRLTVL.